This T cell receptor (beta chain) came from a study of cytomegalovirus exposure and HLA in healthy donors. Regarding the study as a whole: In vitro, a few CMV-associated chains proved specific for CMV antigens. The study recorded fewer than 200 TCR beta chains that were cytomegalovirus-associated. Reportedly, cytomegalovirus status was diagnosed with high sensitivity and specificity.

Clones were read by immunoSEQ multiplex PCR, and TCRdb kept only the in-frame ones, dropping some. The sample shows roughly 100,000 clones, about 88% of them seen only once. Separate from the 666-subject first cohort, the approximately 120-subject validation cohort was the one that the donors belonged to. Notes on this clone: Its antigen is undetermined.

The source of this sequence is a woman aged 18 to 35 in good health and CMV-seropositive. Sequenced material: PBMCs.

The CDR3 loop reads CASSQVGGGEQYF. The DNA of the CDR3 is TGTGCCAGCAGCCAAGTTGGGGGCGGAGAGCAGTACTTC. J is TRBJ2-7 and V is TRBV4-2; D is perhaps TRBD1 (6 bases). The CDR3 runs to 13 residues. The V and J ends lost 1 base and 7 bases respectively, with 11 bases between them. Germline V gene sequence: CDR1 LGHNA, CDR2 YNFKEQ.